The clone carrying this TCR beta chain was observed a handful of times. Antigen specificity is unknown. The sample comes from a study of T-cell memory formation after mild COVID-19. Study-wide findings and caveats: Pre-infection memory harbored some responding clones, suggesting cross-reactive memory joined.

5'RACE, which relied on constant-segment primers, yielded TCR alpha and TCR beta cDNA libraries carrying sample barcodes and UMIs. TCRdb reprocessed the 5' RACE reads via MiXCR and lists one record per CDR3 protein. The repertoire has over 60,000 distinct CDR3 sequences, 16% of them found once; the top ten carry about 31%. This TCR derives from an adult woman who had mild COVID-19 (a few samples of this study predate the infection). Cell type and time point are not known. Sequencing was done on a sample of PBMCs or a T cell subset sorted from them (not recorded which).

In nucleotides, the CDR3 is TGTGCCAGCAGCTTTAACCCAAACTACGAGCAGTACTTC. It yields the protein CASSFNPNYEQYF. This chain connects TRBV7-8 to TRBJ2-7; D is unclear. The V and J ends lost 3 bases and 3 bases respectively, with 9 bases between them. The CDR3 spans 13 residues. Germline V gene sequence: CDR1 SGHVS, CDR2 FQNEAQ.